Sequencing of this T cell receptor (beta chain) was carried out in a study of cytomegalovirus exposure and HLA in healthy donors (dated by TCRdb to the late 2010s). Broadly, across the study: In an earlier analysis of fewer than 750 of the donors, 250 to 350 Gb of sequence data and 117 million unique TCR beta sequences from roughly 190 million T cells were reported. An early release that covered 500 to 800 HLA-typed donors contained approximately 300 gigabases of sequencing data and tens of millions of unique TCR sequences. Among the roughly 400 genotyped donors, approximately 82% belonged to the genetic ancestry cluster associated with self-reported Caucasian donors. The study was designed to test whether signatures of past pathogen exposure could be identified by cataloging public T cell receptors. The study profiled the T cell repertoires of 500 to 800 subjects by immunosequencing and related them to cytomegalovirus serostatus. Besides the first cohort of 550 to 750 subjects, a separate validation cohort made up of some 110 different subjects was used. High-throughput TCR immunosequencing, statistical association of individual TCRs with disease status, and machine learning were combined to predict cytomegalovirus infection status. In a later analysis, previously published TCR beta repertoires from about 640 donors were re-analyzed and high-resolution HLA genotyping was added so that TCR occurrence patterns could be studied. The later analysis used no new phenotypic data to find candidate immune exposures, relying instead on TCR beta sequences and their occurrence across donors. An earlier analysis of fewer than 750 of the donors used high-throughput TCR beta sequencing to judge whether each TCR beta V gene segment behaved as functional or pseudogenic. Donor age, sex, ethnicity and CMV serostatus were collected together with the repertoire data. A later genetic analysis took genome-wide SNP genotypes for about 55% of the 666 donors and used that subset as a discovery cohort. Every discovery cohort repertoire had been produced on one sequencing platform. HLA typing included class I and class II loci at four-digit resolution. Typing coverage differed by locus: A, B, C, DRB1 and DQB1 were typed in roughly 620-630 donors, DQA1 in approximately 520, DPA1 in around 600, and DPB1 in roughly 470. A handful of DR-DQ haplotypes were handled as single units for association and clustering because linkage in the cohort was strong. Across 300 to 500 genotyped donors of the cohort, an average of about 240,000 unique TCR beta nucleotide sequences per donor were sequenced, and 15% to 20% of those sequences were non-productive. The paper as a whole reports these results and caveats: Across donors, most TCR sequences were observed very rarely, whereas some public TCRs were present in many individuals. The classifier was reported to diagnose cytomegalovirus status with high specificity and sensitivity in both the original cohort and the validation cohort. This cohort had only TCR beta chains sequenced, and the lack of alpha or paired-chain data limited which features could be detected. Broadly in line with IMGT annotations, most TCR beta V segments showed up in productive rearrangements about 90% or about 30% of the time in an earlier analysis of around 600 of the donors. Some IMGT-functional V segments, including TRBV6-2 and TRBV6-3, could not be told apart with the 87-base-pair reads, so those segments were excluded. A further reported finding was that TCR beta sequences accurately predicted the HLA-A and HLA-B alleles for most subjects in the first cohort. Over 15 rarely observed V segments, including chromosome 9 orphons, were excluded from the earlier analysis of approximately 500 of the donors because counts were too low. The study gave a list of under 200 TCR beta chains associated with cytomegalovirus. A later analysis reported that several top co-occurrence clusters appeared linked to parvovirus B19, influenza, CMV and Epstein-Barr virus. The authors suggested that the approach could potentially be generalized to other disease states and immunological phenotypes. A later analysis found that HLA-associated TCR beta chains were more clonally expanded and had lower generation probabilities than equally common non-associated chains. At a false discovery rate of 0.05, a later analysis linked 16,000 or so TCR beta sequences to specific HLA alleles. Because some donors lacked HLA typing at each locus, the association tests relied only on the typed subset. A group of highly shared sequence variants was considered likely to be a technical artifact of the sequencing pipeline. When HLA alleles, especially DR and DQ, strongly co-occurred, TCR associations were difficult to assign to individual alleles. According to a later analysis, most CMV-associated TCR beta chains appeared to be HLA-restricted, and the HLA associations seemed to be driven largely by CMV exposure. Linkage disequilibrium might explain the correlated functional status among segregating V segments, but an unknown experimental factor could not be excluded. In a later genetic analysis, a missense DCLRE1C variant was associated with V-gene and J-gene trimming of TCR beta chains, and the association was replicated in an independent cohort. Sequencing depth was assumed to be roughly uniform across donors in the presence/absence analyses, though that assumption may not hold. Immune exposure information for the cohort was limited to CMV serostatus. According to a later analysis, TCR association rates differed among HLA loci, with DRB1 alleles showing the most associated TCRs and HLA-C alleles showing the fewest. Compared with the approximately 700-donor mean, donors in an Asian-associated ancestry cluster had fewer N-insertions in productive TCRs, according to a later genetic analysis. A few of the identified cytomegalovirus-associated TCR beta chains were confirmed in vitro to be specific for cytomegalovirus antigens.

The cohort consisted of more than 650 healthy bone marrow donors. At the time of sampling, all cohort members were nominally healthy, though unrecorded immune exposures were likely present. The donor was CMV seropositive and was included in the group of 250 to 300 seropositive cohort members. Each donor provided a peripheral blood sample, and peripheral blood mononuclear cells were used for TCR beta sequencing. Genomic DNA was extracted from the blood cell samples with the Qiagen DNeasy Blood Extraction Kit. CDR1 and CDR2 are drawn from the germline V gene: SGHNT, YENEEA. V gives up 5 bases and J gives up 2 bases, and the segment between their germline ends measures 17 bases. The cysteine opens and the phenylalanine closes a CDR3 of 16 amino acids. Just the 48-base CDR3 DNA is kept, in frame starting at base 1. For this clone: The specificity of this receptor is unknown. No per-base quality is available; no much larger clone lies one base away.

Libraries came from the immunoSEQ multiplex PCR assay. For the multiplex PCR, a mixture combining 60 forward primers for TCR Vbeta segments and 13 reverse primers for TCR Jbeta segments was used. Amplification of the CDR3 region of rearranged TCR beta genes was performed with a multiplex PCR assay on genomic DNA. On the Illumina HiSeq System, the amplified TCR beta libraries were sequenced as 87-base-pair reads. From the authors' description of their analysis: A later analysis counted 75 million to 100 million unique TCR beta chains across the 666 repertoires, and some 12 million of these chains were shared by at least two donors. A nearest-neighbor algorithm error-corrected the raw reads and collapsed the reads into unique sequences, merging closely related sequences to remove PCR and sequencing errors. To assign V, D and J gene segments, CDR3 sequences were aligned to IMGT reference sequences. For a sequence to be retained, at least a six-nucleotide match to both a V gene segment and a J gene segment was required. Rearrangements were classified as productive when the CDR3 lacked stop codons and remained in frame with V and J, and all other rearrangements were classified as non-productive. Following IMGT convention, CDR3 was defined as the stretch from the second conserved V-encoded cysteine to the conserved J-encoded phenylalanine. The earlier analysis of around 640 of the donors excluded sequences that lacked an unambiguous match to a single V gene segment. In an earlier analysis of several hundred of the donors, V segments were called functional above 56.7% productive rearrangements and were called segregating when the between-donor standard deviation exceeded 5%. A statistical classification framework was built for diagnosing cytomegalovirus status from the catalog of TCR beta chain sequences. In a later analysis, TCR nucleotide sequences were compared against IMGT/GENE-DB human TR gene sequences so that V and J genes could be assigned. Using the TCRdist pipeline, a later analysis assigned CDR3 sequences along with most-parsimonious VDJ recombination scenarios. In a later analysis, each TCR beta chain was defined by its CDR3 amino acid sequence together with its V-gene family, and reads without a unique V-gene family were excluded. A later analysis removed several hundred highly shared, low-generation-probability nucleotide sequences to deal with suspected cross-contamination and a sequencing artifact. In a later analysis, a clonal expansion index was calculated for each public chain from normalized within-repertoire ranks of inferred template counts. In a later analysis, generation probabilities were computed with a VDJ recombination model fitted to out-of-frame rearrangements, and the resulting probabilities were checked against IGoR. A later analysis scored TCR-TCR, TCR-HLA and TCR-CMV co-occurrence with hypergeometric tests, applying a repertoire-size bias correction to TCR pairs. A later analysis estimated false discovery rates by permuting HLA or CMV assignments 20 times. In a later analysis, co-occurring TCRs were grouped using DBSCAN, and TCRdist sequence similarity was added for clustering within HLA-allele-positive subsets. Repertoires with fewer than 30,000 or more than 120,000 public chains, plus five repertoires with anomalous nucleotide sharing, were excluded from co-occurrence clustering. TCRdb provides this immuneACCESS table in a form limited to in-frame rearrangements. Some clones are lacking; in checked studies, under half of them reflect an unresolved V gene, and why the rest are absent is not known. That table is the source of V, J and clone size, and D and trimming were worked out from the DNA. The table for this sample lists about 210,000 clones; approximately 77% of them were counted only once. The biggest ten clones account for around 3.6% of the sample.

This clonotype originated in a man aged 35-49 years in good health and CMV-seropositive. Sequenced sample: PBMCs. Recombination linked TRBV11-3 to TRBJ2-3; the D segment could be TRBD2, given 5 matching bases. The CDR3 protein sequence reads: CASSLAGGTLTDTQYF. The DNA sequence is TGTGCCAGCAGCCTTGCGGGCGGAACCCTCACAGATACGCAGTATTTT.